A selection of T cell receptor beta chains follows, all from one sample in a study of regulatory T cells in long-lasting Graves disease. From the multiplex PCR reads, TCRdb called clonotypes with MiXCR, one entry per CDR3 protein. The sample consists of 500,000 to 700,000 distinct CDR3 sequences, roughly 15% of them appearing once. These same data were also listed under a study on T cells in Graves' hyperthyroidism and ophthalmopathy.

The sample in question was peripheral blood mononuclear cells (PBMCs), obtained at new diagnosis, from a patient treated with antithyroid drugs. The receptors originated from a woman in her thirties with Graves disease. CDR3s include the opening cysteine and the closing phenylalanine or tryptophan. A D gene is named only where the DNA matches it firmly. The listing skips clone size in some rows; elsewhere it reads once, few, many or a size class.

>-|TRBJ2-1|TRBV7-2|many
CASSLGGRPYNEQFF
TGTGCCAGCAGCTTAGGAGGGAGACCCTACAATGAGCAGTTCTTC
>-|TRBJ1-2|TRBV28|many
CASGSLGYGYTF
TGTGCCAGCGGATCCCTGGGCTATGGCTACACCTTC
>TRBD2|TRBJ2-1|TRBV24-1|-
CATSDFTSGSPYNEQFF
TGTGCCACCAGTGATTTCACTAGCGGGAGCCCCTACAATGAGCAGTTCTTC
>-|TRBJ2-7|TRBV6-1|many
CASSAPGWRDNEQYF
TGTGCCAGCAGTGCCCCCGGTTGGCGGGACAACGAGCAGTACTTC
>-|TRBJ2-2|TRBV6-2/TRBV6-3|-
CASSPRGKDTGELFF
TGTGCCAGCAGTCCCCGTGGAAAGGACACCGGGGAGCTGTTTTTT
>-|TRBJ1-3|TRBV28|-
CASSLGSSGRPSWNTIYF
TGTGCCAGCAGTTTGGGCAGTTCGGGCCGACCTAGTTGGAACACCATATATTTT
>-|TRBJ1-5|TRBV7-9|many
CASSPRKGQPQHF
TGTGCCAGCAGCCCTAGGAAGGGTCAGCCCCAGCATTTT
>-|TRBJ1-6|TRBV30|-
CAWSLSLVGTDSPLHF
TGTGCCTGGAGTCTCTCCCTCGTGGGAACGGATTCACCCCTCCACTTT
>-|TRBJ1-3|TRBV28|-
CASSRERRNTIYF
TGTGCCAGCAGTCGGGAGCGTCGAAACACCATATATTTT
>-|TRBJ1-5|TRBV19|-
CASSILGRNQPQHF
TGTGCCAGTAGTATACTTGGTAGAAATCAGCCCCAGCATTTT
>TRBD1|TRBJ1-1|TRBV6-1|many
CASSRGQEKNTEAFF
TGTGCCAGCAGTCGGGGACAGGAGAAGAACACTGAAGCTTTCTTT
>-|TRBJ2-3|TRBV15|many
CATSRQGISPDTQYF
TGTGCCACCAGCAGACAGGGTATTTCCCCAGATACGCAGTATTTT
>TRBD2|TRBJ2-5|TRBV2|many
CASSYHSGSKGETQYF
TGTGCCAGCAGTTACCATAGCGGGTCTAAGGGAGAGACCCAGTACTTC
>-|TRBJ1-6|TRBV6-2/TRBV6-3|-
CASRLQQGLLRSPLHF
TGTGCCAGCAGGCTTCAACAGGGTCTCCTTCGATCACCCCTCCACTTT
>TRBD2|TRBJ2-1|TRBV20-1|-
CSAWSPIAGEVGEQFF
TGCAGTGCCTGGAGCCCAATAGCGGGAGAGGTCGGTGAGCAGTTCTTC
>-|TRBJ2-3|TRBV20-1|-
CSARSGALYTQYF
TGCAGTGCTAGGTCGGGAGCCCTTTATACGCAGTATTTT
>TRBD2|TRBJ2-7|TRBV3-1|many
CASSQSLRLASEQYF
TGTGCCAGCAGCCAATCTCTGAGACTAGCAAGCGAGCAGTACTTC
>TRBD1|TRBJ2-2|TRBV19|few
CASRSGTVNTGELFF
TGTGCCAGTAGGTCCGGGACAGTGAACACCGGGGAGCTGTTTTTT
>-|TRBJ2-7|TRBV28|many
CASSSPGTRSSYEQYF
TGTGCCAGCAGTTCCCCCGGGACACGGAGCTCCTACGAGCAGTACTTC
>TRBD2|TRBJ2-7|TRBV9|-
CASSRDSGIYEQYF
TGTGCCAGCAGCCGGGATAGCGGGATTTACGAGCAGTACTTC
>-|TRBJ1-2|TRBV11-2|-
CASSSQVDYGYTF
TGTGCCAGCAGCTCGCAGGTGGACTATGGCTACACCTTC
>-|TRBJ2-7|TRBV19|-
CASSPGPGRDEQYF
TGTGCCAGTAGTCCAGGACCTGGTCGGGACGAGCAGTACTTC
>-|TRBJ2-5|TRBV3-1|-
CASSPEEGRGQTQYF
TGTGCCAGCAGCCCTGAGGAGGGCCGTGGGCAGACCCAGTACTTC
>TRBD2|TRBJ2-3|TRBV28|many
CASAVRASGYTQYF
TGTGCCAGCGCCGTACGGGCTAGCGGATATACGCAGTATTTT
>-|TRBJ1-2|TRBV19|few
CASSINSIDNYGYTF
TGTGCCAGTAGTATCAACTCAATTGATAACTATGGCTACACCTTC
>-|TRBJ1-1|TRBV28|many
CASSPGLYTEAFF
TGTGCCAGCAGTCCGGGCCTGTACACTGAAGCTTTCTTT
>-|TRBJ1-4|TRBV7-9|many
CASSPPVGEKLFF
TGTGCCAGCAGCCCCCCCGTGGGTGAAAAACTGTTTTTT
>-|TRBJ1-3|TRBV3-1|-
CASKGNTIYF
TGTGCCAGCAAAGGAAACACCATATATTTT
>-|TRBJ1-2|TRBV6-1|many
CASRAAIGQRNYGYTF
TGTGCCAGCAGGGCGGCCATCGGACAGAGAAATTATGGCTACACCTTC
>TRBD1|TRBJ2-5|TRBV5-4|few
CASSLTGVLGETQYF
TGTGCCAGCAGCTTGACAGGGGTTTTGGGAGAGACCCAGTACTTC
>TRBD2|TRBJ2-1|TRBV25-1|many
CASRTSGRRGEQFF
TGTGCCAGCAGGACAAGCGGGAGGAGGGGTGAGCAGTTCTTC
>TRBD2|TRBJ2-1|TRBV6-1|many
CASSEVPGTRDNEQFF
TGTGCCAGCAGTGAAGTGCCCGGGACTAGGGACAATGAGCAGTTCTTC
>-|TRBJ1-1|TRBV7-2|-
CASSQGHNMNTEAFF
TGTGCCAGCAGCCAGGGACATAATATGAACACTGAAGCTTTCTTT
>-|TRBJ2-3|TRBV12-3/TRBV12-4|many
CASSLASSRADTQYF
TGTGCCAGCAGTTTGGCCTCTAGTAGGGCAGATACGCAGTATTTT
>TRBD2|TRBJ2-4|TRBV30|few
CAWRLAGLTKNIQYF
TGTGCCTGGAGACTAGCGGGATTAACCAAAAACATTCAGTACTTC
>-|TRBJ2-2|TRBV5-6|-
CASSTDGPGELFF
TGTGCCAGCAGCACGGACGGCCCCGGGGAGCTGTTTTTT
>-|TRBJ1-3|TRBV9|-
CASSVTPDSRSGNTIYF
TGTGCCAGCAGCGTAACCCCGGACAGCCGCTCTGGAAACACCATATATTTT
>TRBD1|TRBJ2-7|TRBV27|-
CASSLSGDRGSGEYF
TGTGCCAGCAGTTTATCGGGGGACAGGGGATCCGGGGAGTACTTC
>-|TRBJ1-6|TRBV11-2|many
CASSPGGEANSPLHF
TGTGCCAGCAGCCCGGGGGGGGAAGCAAATTCACCCCTCCACTTT
>-|TRBJ2-7|TRBV6-5|-
CASSSSAGRYEQYF
TGTGCCAGCAGTTCCTCGGCGGGAAGGTACGAGCAGTACTTC
>-|TRBJ2-3|TRBV9|-
CASSTQRRVSTSRRTDTQYF
TGTGCCAGCAGCACACAGCGACGGGTCTCTACATCCCGCCGCACAGATACGCAGTATTTT
>-|TRBJ1-4|TRBV13|once
CASSLGLRWAGGTKKLFF
TGTGCCAGCAGCTTAGGCCTCCGGTGGGCAGGAGGTACTAAAAAACTGTTTTTT
>TRBD1|TRBJ1-1|TRBV7-9|many
CASSSDRDLNTEAFF
TGTGCCAGCAGCTCGGACAGGGACCTTAACACTGAAGCTTTCTTT
>-|TRBJ2-5|TRBV28|-
CASSFGWGVQETQYF
TGTGCCAGCAGTTTTGGTTGGGGAGTCCAAGAGACCCAGTACTTC
>-|TRBJ1-5|TRBV18|few
CASSDADENQPQHF
TGTGCCAGCTCGGACGCGGATGAGAATCAGCCCCAGCATTTT
>TRBD1|TRBJ1-2|TRBV10-3|-
CAISESGTGDGYTF
TGTGCCATCAGTGAGTCCGGGACAGGGGATGGCTACACCTTC
>TRBD1|TRBJ2-3|TRBV29-1|-
CSVEPTGTPSDTQYF
TGCAGCGTTGAACCGACAGGGACCCCCTCAGATACGCAGTATTTT
>TRBD2|TRBJ2-2|TRBV6-2/TRBV6-3|few
CASSFNSGNGELFF
TGTGCCAGCAGTTTTAATAGCGGGAACGGGGAGCTGTTTTTT